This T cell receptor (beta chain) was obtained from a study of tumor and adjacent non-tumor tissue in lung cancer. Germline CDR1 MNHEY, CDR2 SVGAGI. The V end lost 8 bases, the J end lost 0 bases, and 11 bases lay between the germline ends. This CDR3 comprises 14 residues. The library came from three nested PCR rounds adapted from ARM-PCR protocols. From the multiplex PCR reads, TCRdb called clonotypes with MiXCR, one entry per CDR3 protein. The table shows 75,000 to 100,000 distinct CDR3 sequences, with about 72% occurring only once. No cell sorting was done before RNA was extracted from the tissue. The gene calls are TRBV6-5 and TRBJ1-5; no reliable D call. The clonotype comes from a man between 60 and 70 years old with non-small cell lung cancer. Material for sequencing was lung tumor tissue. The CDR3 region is CASGDGFSNQPQHF. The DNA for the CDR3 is TGTGCCAGCGGTGATGGCTTTAGCAATCAGCCCCAGCATTTT.